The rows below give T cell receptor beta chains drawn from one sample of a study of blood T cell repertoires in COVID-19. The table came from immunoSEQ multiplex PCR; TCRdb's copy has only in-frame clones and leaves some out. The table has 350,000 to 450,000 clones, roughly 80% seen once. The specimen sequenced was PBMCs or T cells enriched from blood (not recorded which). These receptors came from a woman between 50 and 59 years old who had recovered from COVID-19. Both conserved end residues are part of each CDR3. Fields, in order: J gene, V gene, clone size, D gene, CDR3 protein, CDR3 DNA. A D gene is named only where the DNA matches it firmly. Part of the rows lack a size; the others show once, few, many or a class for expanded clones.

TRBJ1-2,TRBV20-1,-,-,CSAVFNYGYTF,TGCAGTGCCGTCTTCAACTATGGCTACACCTTC
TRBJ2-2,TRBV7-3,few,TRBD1,CASSLRTGVDTGELFF,TGTGCCAGCAGCTTAAGGACAGGGGTAGACACCGGGGAGCTGTTTTTT
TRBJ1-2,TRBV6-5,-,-,CASRTGQKNYGYTF,TGTGCCAGCAGGACGGGACAAAAAAACTATGGCTACACCTTC
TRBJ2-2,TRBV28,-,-,CASLGQLTGELFF,TGTGCCAGCTTAGGACAGCTCACCGGGGAGCTGTTTTTT
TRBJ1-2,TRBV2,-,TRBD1,CASSDPGGGRYGYTF,TGTGCCAGCAGTGATCCAGGGGGCGGTCGATATGGCTACACCTTC
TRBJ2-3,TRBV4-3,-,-,CASSLGGAATDTQYF,TGCGCCAGCAGTTTGGGGGGAGCTGCCACAGATACGCAGTATTTT
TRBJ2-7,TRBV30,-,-,CAWKWGVGGEQYF,TGTGCCTGGAAGTGGGGGGTCGGGGGAGAGCAGTACTTC
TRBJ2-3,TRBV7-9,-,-,CASSFKDTQYF,TGTGCCAGCAGCTTTAAAGATACGCAGTATTTT
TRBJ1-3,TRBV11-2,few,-,CASSAAAGNTIYF,TGTGCCAGCAGCGCGGCGGCTGGAAACACCATATATTTT
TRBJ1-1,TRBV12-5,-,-,CASGLSGVNTEAFF,TGTGCTAGTGGTCTCTCCGGGGTAAACACTGAAGCTTTCTTT
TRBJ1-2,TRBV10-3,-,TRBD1,CAIRGTGGDYGYTF,TGTGCCATCAGAGGGACAGGGGGCGACTATGGCTACACCTTC
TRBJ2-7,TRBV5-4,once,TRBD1,CASSWDSAYEQYF,TGTGCCAGCAGCTGGGACAGCGCCTACGAGCAGTACTTC
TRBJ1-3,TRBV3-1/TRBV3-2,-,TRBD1,CASSPGTVTGNTIYF,TGTGCCAGCAGCCCTGGGACAGTTACTGGAAACACCATATATTTT
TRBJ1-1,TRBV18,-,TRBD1,CASSGTGGTEAFF,TGTGCCAGCTCAGGGACAGGGGGCACTGAAGCTTTCTTT
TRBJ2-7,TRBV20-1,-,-,CSATGEEQYF,TGCAGTGCTACGGGGGAAGAGCAGTACTTC
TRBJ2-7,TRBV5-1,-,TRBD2,CASSSGSHLGLAGDFHLPVEQYF,TGCGCCAGCAGCTCAGGAAGCCATTTGGGACTAGCGGGAGATTTTCACTTACCGGTCGAGCAGTACTTC
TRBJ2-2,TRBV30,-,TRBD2,CAWDFSGTGELFF,TGTGCCTGGGACTTTAGCGGGACCGGGGAGCTGTTTTTT
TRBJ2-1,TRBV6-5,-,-,CASSPGHASKNEQFF,TGTGCCAGCAGTCCGGGACACGCTAGCAAGAATGAGCAGTTCTTC
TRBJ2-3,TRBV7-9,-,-,CASSPRFGETTDTQYF,TGTGCCAGCAGCCCAAGGTTCGGGGAAACCACAGATACGCAGTATTTT
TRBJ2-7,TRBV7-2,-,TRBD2,CASTGGGESYEQYF,TGTGCCAGCACCGGGGGGGGCGAGTCCTACGAGCAGTACTTC
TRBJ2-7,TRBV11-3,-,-,CASRRGGQSYEQYF,TGTGCCAGCAGGAGAGGCGGACAATCTTACGAGCAGTACTTC
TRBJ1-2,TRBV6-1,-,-,CASSDDPGGYTF,TGTGCCAGCAGTGACGACCCGGGAGGCTACACCTTC
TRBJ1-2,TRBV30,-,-,CAWSPRGVRGYTF,TGTGCCTGGAGTCCCCGGGGAGTGAGGGGCTACACCTTC
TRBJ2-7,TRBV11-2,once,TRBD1,CASSLVPGGDYEQYF,TGTGCCAGCAGCTTAGTCCCAGGGGGAGACTACGAGCAGTACTTC
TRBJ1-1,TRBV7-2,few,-,CASSSPAGTQAKAFF,TGTGCCAGCAGCTCCCCGGCGGGGACCCAAGCTAAAGCTTTCTTT
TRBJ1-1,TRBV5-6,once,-,CASSWLRHVNTEAFF,TGTGCCAGCAGCTGGCTCAGGCACGTGAACACTGAAGCTTTCTTT
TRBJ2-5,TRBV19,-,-,CASSIRGGRETQYF,TGTGCCAGTAGTATACGCGGGGGCAGGGAGACCCAGTACTTC
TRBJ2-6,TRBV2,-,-,CASSEIGRGLGANVLTF,TGTGCCAGCAGTGAAATTGGGAGAGGGTTAGGGGCCAACGTCCTGACTTTC
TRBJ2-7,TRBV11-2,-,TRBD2,CASSLDLSSGSWEQYF,TGTGCCAGCAGCTTAGATCTTTCTAGCGGGAGTTGGGAGCAGTACTTC
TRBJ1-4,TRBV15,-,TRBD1,CATSSGTGNEKLFF,TGTGCCACCAGTTCCGGGACAGGAAATGAAAAACTGTTTTTT
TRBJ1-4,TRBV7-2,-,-,CASSLAAGASATNEKLFF,TGTGCCAGCAGCTTAGCGGCAGGGGCAAGTGCAACTAATGAAAAACTGTTTTTT
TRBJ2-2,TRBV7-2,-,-,CASSFSGSNTGELFF,TGTGCCAGCAGCTTCTCGGGTTCGAACACCGGGGAGCTGTTTTTT
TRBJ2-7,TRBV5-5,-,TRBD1,CASSLGLTGGEQYF,TGTGCCAGCAGCTTGGGTTTGACAGGGGGTGAGCAGTACTTC
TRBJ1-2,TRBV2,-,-,CASSVTGNYGYTF,TGTGCCAGCAGTGTCACCGGGAACTATGGCTACACCTTC
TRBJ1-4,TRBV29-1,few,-,CSAGGGTTNEKLFF,TGCAGCGCTGGGGGGGGGACAACTAATGAAAAACTGTTTTTT
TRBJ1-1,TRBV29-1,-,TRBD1,CSGSDRGLPMNTEAFF,TGCAGCGGATCGGACAGGGGGCTCCCCATGAACACTGAAGCTTTCTTT
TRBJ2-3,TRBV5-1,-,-,CASSLFRSTDTQYF,TGCGCCAGCAGCTTGTTCCGGAGCACAGATACGCAGTATTTT
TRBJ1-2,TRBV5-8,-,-,CASRFEAGYYGYTF,TGTGCCAGCAGATTTGAAGCAGGGTACTATGGCTACACCTTC
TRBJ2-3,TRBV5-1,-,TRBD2,CASSPSGDITDTQYF,TGCGCCAGCAGCCCTAGCGGGGATATCACAGATACGCAGTATTTT
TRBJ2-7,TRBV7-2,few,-,CASSLASGPSYEQYF,TGTGCCAGCAGCTTAGCCTCGGGTCCCTCCTACGAGCAGTACTTC
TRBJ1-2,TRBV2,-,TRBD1,CASSEFPMTGKGGNYGYTF,TGTGCCAGCAGTGAATTCCCTATGACAGGGAAGGGGGGTAACTATGGCTACACCTTC
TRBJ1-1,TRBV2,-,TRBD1,CASSEAGQVENTEAFF,TGTGCCAGCAGTGAAGCGGGACAGGTCGAGAACACTGAAGCTTTCTTT
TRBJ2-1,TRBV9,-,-,CASSVTGGVNEQFF,TGTGCCAGCAGCGTTACAGGGGGGGTCAATGAGCAGTTCTTC
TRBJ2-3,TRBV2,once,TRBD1,CASSESGTGKDTQYF,TGTGCCAGCAGTGAAAGCGGGACAGGGAAAGATACGCAGTATTTT
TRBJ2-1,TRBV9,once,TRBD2,CASSAQALAGSSYNEQFF,TGTGCCAGCAGCGCCCAAGCCCTAGCGGGAAGCTCCTACAATGAGCAGTTCTTC
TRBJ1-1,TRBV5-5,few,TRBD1,CASSFTWTGKAFF,TGTGCCAGCAGCTTTACTTGGACAGGGAAGGCTTTCTTT